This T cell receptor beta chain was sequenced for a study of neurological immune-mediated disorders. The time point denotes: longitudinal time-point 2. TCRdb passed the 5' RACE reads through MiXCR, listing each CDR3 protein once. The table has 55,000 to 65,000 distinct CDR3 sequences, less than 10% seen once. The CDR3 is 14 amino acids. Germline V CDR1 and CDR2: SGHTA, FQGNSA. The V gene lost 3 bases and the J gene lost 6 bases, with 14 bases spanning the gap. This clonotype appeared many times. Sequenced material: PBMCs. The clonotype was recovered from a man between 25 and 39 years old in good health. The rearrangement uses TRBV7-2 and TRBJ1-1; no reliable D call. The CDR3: CASSLKRTGPEAFF. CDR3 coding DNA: TGTGCCAGCAGCTTGAAAAGGACGGGCCCTGAAGCTTTCTTT. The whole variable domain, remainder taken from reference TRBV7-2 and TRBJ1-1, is GAGVSQSPSNKVTEKGKDVELRCDPISGHTALYWYRQSLGQGLEFLIYFQGNSAPDKSGLPSDRFSAERTGGSVSTLTIQRTQQEDSAVYLCASSLKRTGPEAFFGQGTRLTVV.